This T cell receptor beta chain came from a study of T cell responses to AZD1222 COVID-19 vaccine. Study-wide background: Some second doses came at about 4 weeks and others at about 12 weeks; these were pooled. General study results and limits: The breadth and depth of Spike-specific TCRs increased once two AZD1222 doses had been given. The donors showed a predominance of white British ancestry and of females, with possible underestimation of clonal diversity. Seropositive status at baseline applied to only a handful of AZD1222 recipients.

Here immunoSEQ multiplex PCR was the method, and the copy in TCRdb shows in-frame clones only, minus some. The data contain approximately 110,000 clones, 85% to 90% of them singletons. A word on this clone: Antigen unknown.

This CDR3 spans 13 amino acids. Trimming shortened V by 6 bases and J by 8 bases, and 13 bases separated the two germline ends. This specimen was peripheral blood, taken on day 0 of AZD1222 vaccination. The receptor comes from an adult in good health. This rearrangement joins TRBV12-3 or TRBV12-4 to TRBJ1-4; tentative D call: TRBD1 (5 bases). The CDR3 nucleotides are TGTGCCAGCAGCCCTCCCTCAGGGGAAAAACTGTTTTTT. It encodes CASSPPSGEKLFF.